What follows are 21 T cell receptor beta chains derived from one specimen sequenced in a study of blood T cell repertoires in COVID-19. Some clones are missing from TCRdb's copy, which holds only in-frame ones; the method was immunoSEQ multiplex PCR. Of roughly 100,000 clones listed, approximately 80% are singletons. Sequencing was carried out using peripheral blood. These receptors originate from a man older than 75 with COVID-19, enrolled during active disease.

This clone turned up a few times. The rearrangement uses TRBV5-5 and TRBJ2-3; 9 nucleotides match TRBD1. CDR3 length: 18 amino acids. Trimming took 5 bases from V and 4 from J; bases not matched to a gene: 17. CDR1 and CDR2 (germline): SGHKS, YYEKEE (reference sequence). Written as DNA, the CDR3 is TGTGCCAGCAGTAGGGACAGGGTGCGGAATCTAGGGGCAGATACGCAGTATTTT. This sequence encodes CASSRDRVRNLGADTQYF.

The rearrangement links TRBV4-1 to TRBJ1-4; a weak D match, TRBD1 (6 bases). This CDR3 contains 13 residues. In germline, CDR1 is MGHRA, CDR2 YSYEKL. V was cut by 5 bases and J by 2 bases, with 6 bases left in between. The CDR3 is CASSRGTNEKLFF. Here the CDR3 DNA reads TGCGCCAGCAGCAGGGGGACTAATGAAAAACTGTTTTTT.

This clone appeared a single time. The chain recombines TRBV27 with TRBJ2-7; 14 bases are shared with TRBD2. The length of the CDR3 is 14 residues. V lost 10 bases to trimming and J lost 4 bases; unmatched junction nucleotides: 6. Germline V lookup: CDR1 MNHEY, CDR2 SMNVEV (reference sequence). The CDR3 nucleotides are TGTGCCATCCCGACTAGCGGGAGGGCTTACGAGCAGTACTTC. The encoded protein is CAIPTSGRAYEQYF.

J is TRBJ1-1 and V is TRBV28; 8 nucleotides line up with TRBD1. V dropped 4 bases and J dropped 0; count of bases not matched to a gene: 1. The germline V gene has CDR1 MDHEN and CDR2 SYDVKM. The CDR3 contains 14 residues. CDR3 DNA sequence: TGTGCCAGCAGTTGGGGACAGGTGAACACTGAAGCTTTCTTT. This sequence encodes CASSWGQVNTEAFF.

The V and J genes are TRBV3-1 (or the pseudogene TRBV3-2) and TRBJ1-1; D not certain. The CDR3 is 15 residues long. Germline V gives CDR1 LGHDT, CDR2 YNNKEL (reference sequence). Trimming removed 2 bases from V and 1 base from J, with 11 bases in between. The CDR3 reads CASSQNSQWNTEAFF. The CDR3, as DNA: TGTGCCAGCAGCCAAAATAGCCAGTGGAACACTGAAGCTTTCTTT.

The V gene is TRBV18, the J gene TRBJ2-5; D remains unclear. V dropped 6 bases and J dropped 1 base, with 6 bases sitting between them. CDR3 length: 12 amino acids. Germline loops: CDR1 KGHSH, CDR2 LQKENI. DNA of the CDR3: TGTGCCAGCTCGGCCCCCCAAGAGACCCAGTACTTC. It yields the protein CASSAPQETQYF.

This chain uses TRBV28 with TRBJ1-2; TRBD1 matches 9 bases. The V and J ends lost 4 bases and 7 bases, in that order; junction bases with no gene match: 7. Germline CDR1 and CDR2: MDHEN and SYDVKM. The CDR3 has 14 residues. The CDR3 reads CASSCSGQGCGYTF. The CDR3 DNA follows: TGTGCCAGCAGTTGCTCGGGACAGGGTTGTGGCTACACCTTC.

The V and J genes are TRBV3-1 (or the pseudogene TRBV3-2) and TRBJ2-7, with TRBD2 identical over 13 bases. Germline V lookup: CDR1 LGHDT, CDR2 YNNKEL (reference sequence). The CDR3 is 18 amino acids. Trimming took 4 bases from V and 5 from J; bases not matched to a gene: 14. The CDR3 DNA is TGTGCCAGCAGCCTAGGACCGGGACTAGCGGGATCGCCCAACGAGCAGTACTTC. Protein: CASSLGPGLAGSPNEQYF.

This sequence joins TRBV2 and TRBJ2-2; possibly TRBD2 for D (5 bases). This CDR3 contains 14 residues. From germline, CDR1 is SNHLY and CDR2 FYNNEI. The DNA for the CDR3 is TGTGCGACAAAAGGACGGGATCAAACCGGGGAGCTGTTTTTT. As protein: CATKGRDQTGELFF.

In the case of this clone: This sample also contains other DNA sequences that code for the same CDR3. The rearrangement joins TRBV18 to TRBJ2-1; 7 positions match TRBD1. The trim removed 6 bases at V and 4 bases at J, leaving 6 bases unmatched. The CDR3 runs 14 residues. Germline values: CDR1 KGHSH, CDR2 LQKENI. CDR3 in amino acids: CASSGTATYNEQFF. The CDR3 nucleotides read TGTGCCAGCTCTGGGACAGCAACTTACAATGAGCAGTTCTTC.

V gene TRBV2 combines with J gene TRBJ1-4; a possible D gene is TRBD1 (6 bases). V was trimmed by 6 bases and J by 1 base, leaving 12 bases between them. The CDR3 loop spans 15 amino acids. Germline-derived CDR1 and CDR2 are SNHLY and FYNNEI. CDR3 residues: CASRLDRKTNEKLFF. As DNA, the CDR3 is TGTGCCAGCAGACTAGACAGGAAAACTAATGAAAAACTGTTTTTT.

The CDR3 region is CASSLDYTGELFF. As DNA, the CDR3 is TGTGCCAGCAGCCTGGACTACACCGGGGAGCTGTTTTTT. J is TRBJ2-2 and V is TRBV7-3, with D possibly being TRBD2 (5 bases). The V gene's germline CDR1 is SGHTA and CDR2 FQGTGA. The CDR3 has 13 amino acids. Trimming cost V 5 bases and J 3 bases, with 7 bases left between them.

This clone was detected only a few times. V and J are TRBV12-1 and TRBJ2-3; the table's D call, TRBD2, was not checked against the DNA. TRBV12-1 is noted as a pseudogene. CDR3 length: 23 residues. CDR3: CASSFAQRLPRPESQTPSCTQYF. In DNA, the CDR3 is TGTGCCAGCAGCTTTGCGCAAAGGCTCCCTAGGCCGGAGTCTCAAACCCCAAGCTGTACGCAGTATTTT.

The chain couples TRBV2 to TRBJ2-1; 8 nucleotides line up with TRBD1. Per the germline V gene, CDR1 is SNHLY and CDR2 is FYNNEI. The CDR3 length is 12 residues. The V segment lost 10 bases and the J segment 2 bases; nucleotides outside the gene matches: 1. Here the CDR3 reads CAKDRAYNEQFF. CDR3 bases: TGTGCCAAGGACAGGGCCTACAATGAGCAGTTCTTC.

The rearrangement joins TRBV29-1 to TRBJ1-2; D possibly corresponds to TRBD1 (6 bases). This CDR3 has 13 amino acids. Between the trimmed V and J ends, which lost 4 bases and 8 bases, there was a span of 17 bases. The germline V gene has CDR1 SQVTM and CDR2 ANQGSEA. CDR3 residues: CSVGFRGAEGYTF. Here the CDR3 DNA reads TGCAGCGTTGGGTTCCGGGGGGCAGAGGGCTACACCTTC. Full variable domain (outside the CDR3, taken from reference TRBV29-1 and TRBJ1-2): SAVISQKPSRDICQRGTSLTIQCQVDSQVTMMFWYRQQPGQSLTLIATANQGSEATYESGFVIDKFPISRPNLTFSTLTVSNMSPEDSSIYLCSVGFRGAEGYTFGSGTRLTVV.

The J gene is TRBJ1-4, the V gene TRBV2; no clear D. Germline CDR1 SNHLY, CDR2 FYNNEI. CDR3 size: 15 residues. Deletions cut 4 bases from V and 8 bases from J, with 17 bases between. The CDR3 spells CASSVVGLFSEKLFF. The CDR3 DNA sequence: TGTGCCAGCAGTGTTGTAGGCTTGTTTAGCGAAAAACTGTTTTTT. Together with reference TRBV2 and TRBJ1-4, the CDR3 gives the full variable domain: EPEVTQTPSHQVTQMGQEVILRCVPISNHLYFYWYRQILGQKVEFLVSFYNNEISEKSEIFDDQFSVERPDGSNFTLKIRSTKLEDSAMYFCASSVVGLFSEKLFFGSGTQLSVL.

The chain joins TRBV10-2 to TRBJ2-3; possibly TRBD1 for D (6 bases). The germline CDR1 and CDR2 sequences are WSHSY and SAAADI. Trimming shortened V by 9 bases and J by 3 bases, and 16 bases separated the two germline ends. The CDR3 runs to 14 residues. CDR3 region: CASSRGGQTDTQYF. The CDR3 DNA reads TGCGCCAGTTCCAGGGGTGGACAAACAGATACGCAGTATTTT.

CDR3 protein: CASRGQVAKNIQYF. The CDR3 coding sequence is TGTGCCAGCAGGGGACAGGTAGCCAAAAACATTCAGTACTTC. This rearrangement joins TRBV2 to TRBJ2-4; TRBD1 aligns across 8 bases. V dropped 6 bases and J dropped 0; count of bases not matched to a gene: 1. The CDR3 covers 14 residues. CDR1 and CDR2 (germline): SNHLY, FYNNEI.

The chain combines TRBV18 with TRBJ1-1; 8 bases map to TRBD1. The length of the CDR3 is 15 residues. Germline CDR1 KGHSH, CDR2 LQKENI. V dropped 3 bases and J dropped 3; count of bases not matched to a gene: 6. The CDR3 is CASSPVRTGYTEAFF. As DNA, the CDR3 is TGTGCCAGCTCACCTGTTAGGACAGGGTACACTGAAGCTTTCTTT.

V usage is TRBV28 and J usage is TRBJ2-7; 11 bases align to TRBD1. Germline V gene data show CDR1 as MDHEN and CDR2 as SYDVKM. J gave up 6 bases and V 3 bases, and 4 bases lay outside the gene matches. The CDR3 is made up of 14 amino acids. The CDR3 coding sequence is TGTGCCAGCAGTTTCAGGACAGGGGGCAGCGAGCAGTACTTC. Its translation is CASSFRTGGSEQYF. Full variable domain (outside the CDR3, taken from reference TRBV28 and TRBJ2-7): DVKVTQSSRYLVKRTGEKVFLECVQDMDHENMFWYRQDPGLGLRLIYFSYDVKMKEKGDIPEGYSVSREKKERFSLILESASTNQTSMYLCASSFRTGGSEQYFGPGTRLTVT.

V and J are TRBV30 and TRBJ1-6; tentative D call: TRBD1 (5 bases). Germline CDR1 is GTSNPN and CDR2 is SVGIG (reference sequence). This CDR3 spans 16 amino acids. V was pared by 2 bases and J by 13 bases, with 24 bases between. The DNA for the CDR3 is TGTGCCTGGAGTTTCCCGACAGAGCTGGTGTTTTATCCCCTCCACTTT. This codes for CAWSFPTELVFYPLHF.